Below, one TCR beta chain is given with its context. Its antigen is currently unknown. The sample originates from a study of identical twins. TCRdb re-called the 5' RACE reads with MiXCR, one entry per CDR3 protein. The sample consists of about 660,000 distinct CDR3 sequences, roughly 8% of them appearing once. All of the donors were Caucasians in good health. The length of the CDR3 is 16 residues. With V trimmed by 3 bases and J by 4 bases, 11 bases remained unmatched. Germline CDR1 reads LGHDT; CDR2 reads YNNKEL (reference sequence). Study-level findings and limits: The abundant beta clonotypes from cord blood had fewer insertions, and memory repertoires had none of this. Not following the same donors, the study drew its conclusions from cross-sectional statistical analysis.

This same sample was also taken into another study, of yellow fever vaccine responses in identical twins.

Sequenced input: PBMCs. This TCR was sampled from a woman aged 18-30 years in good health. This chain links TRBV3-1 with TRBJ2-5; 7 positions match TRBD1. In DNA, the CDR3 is TGTGCCAGCAGCCATATCGACAGGGTAGTAGGAGAGACCCAGTACTTC. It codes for CASSHIDRVVGETQYF.